The rows below give T cell receptor beta chains drawn from one sample of a study of T cell repertoires in cytomegalovirus infection. TCRdb called the reads again in MiXCR, with one record for every CDR3 protein. The data contain some 220,000 distinct CDR3 sequences, roughly 6.5% of them singletons. Sequences were obtained from PBMCs. These receptors were collected from a human donor in good health (CMV status not recorded). Some clones in this sample may be carry-over from other donors' samples. The conserved cysteine and the conserved F or W are not part of the CDR3 here. Fields, in order: V gene, J gene, CDR3 protein.

>TRBV6-6|TRBJ2-2
ASSLPPSAANTGELF
>TRBV5-5|TRBJ1-4
ASSLAWADDEKLF
>TRBV4-3|TRBJ2-1
ASSWTRSSYNEQF
>TRBV6-1|TRBJ2-1
ASQSGQGGAYNEQF
>TRBV7-6|TRBJ2-1
ASSLHLPGRNNEQF
>TRBV2|TRBJ2-7
ASSQGLAGTYEQY
>TRBV20-1|TRBJ2-4
SARHHHPGQGAKNIQY
>TRBV2|TRBJ1-1
ASSRDRALRTEAF
>TRBV28|TRBJ2-7
ASSTSGTGRSNEQY
>TRBV20-1|TRBJ1-5
SARAGTGEEQPQH
>TRBV19|TRBJ2-6
ASSIQLQAHSGANVLT
>TRBV7-8|TRBJ2-3
ASSLWTGGTDTQY
>TRBV4-1|TRBJ2-7
ASSQDQGAVLVEQY
>TRBV9|TRBJ2-5
ASSVATGQETQY
>TRBV7-2|TRBJ2-1
ASSLVGSGGSYEQF
>TRBV28|TRBJ1-1
ASSPPGRIGPEAF
>TRBV7-2|TRBJ2-5
ASSLLGSETQY
>TRBV12-5|TRBJ2-3
ASGFILAGETSTDTQY